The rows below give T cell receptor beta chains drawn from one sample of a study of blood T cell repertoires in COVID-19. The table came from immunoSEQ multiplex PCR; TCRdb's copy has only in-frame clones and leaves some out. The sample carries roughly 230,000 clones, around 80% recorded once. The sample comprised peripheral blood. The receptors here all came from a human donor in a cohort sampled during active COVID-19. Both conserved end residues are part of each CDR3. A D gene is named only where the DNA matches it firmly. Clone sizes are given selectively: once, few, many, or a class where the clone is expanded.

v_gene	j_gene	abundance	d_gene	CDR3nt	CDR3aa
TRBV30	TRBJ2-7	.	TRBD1	TGTGCCTGGAATGGCGGGACAGGCCCCTACGAGCAGTACTTC	CAWNGGTGPYEQYF
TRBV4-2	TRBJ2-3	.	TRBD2	TGTGCCAGCAGCCACACCCTAGCGGGAGGCCGCCTCAGCACAGATACGCAGTATTTT	CASSHTLAGGRLSTDTQYF
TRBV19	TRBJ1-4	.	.	TGTGCCAGTCGGCGGGGGAATGAAAAACTGTTTTTT	CASRRGNEKLFF
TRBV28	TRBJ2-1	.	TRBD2	TGTGCCAGCAGGACTAGCGGTAACAATGAGCAGTTCTTC	CASRTSGNNEQFF
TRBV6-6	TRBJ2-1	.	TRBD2	TGTGCCAGCAGCGAGAGGACTAGCGGTTACAATGAGCAGTTCTTC	CASSERTSGYNEQFF
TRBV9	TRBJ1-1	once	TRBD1	TGTGCCAGCAGCGATTACAGGGGCGGGAACACTGAAGCTTTCTTT	CASSDYRGGNTEAFF
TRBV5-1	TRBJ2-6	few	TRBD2	TGCGCCAGCAGGAGGACTAGCGGGACTCACAAGGAAGGGGCCAACGTCCTGACTTTC	CASRRTSGTHKEGANVLTF
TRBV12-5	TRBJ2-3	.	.	TGTGCTAGTGGTTTGGGGGCGTCAAGAACAGATACGCAGTATTTT	CASGLGASRTDTQYF
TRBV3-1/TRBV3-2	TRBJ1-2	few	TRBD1	TGTGCCAGCAGCCGAGGACAGGGTAGTGGCTACACCTTC	CASSRGQGSGYTF
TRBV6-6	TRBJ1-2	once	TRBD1	TGTGCCAGCAGTTACGACAGGGGGGGAGGCTACACCTTC	CASSYDRGGGYTF
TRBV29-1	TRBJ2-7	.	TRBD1	TGCAGCGTCAACAGGGGCTACGAGCAGTACTTC	CSVNRGYEQYF
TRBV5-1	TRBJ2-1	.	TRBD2	TGCGCCAGCAGCTTTGGACTAGCGGGGGCGACCAATGAGCAGTTCTTC	CASSFGLAGATNEQFF
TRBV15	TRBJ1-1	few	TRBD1	TGTGCCACCAGCAGACCTGAGGACAGGGTGGCTTTCTTT	CATSRPEDRVAFF
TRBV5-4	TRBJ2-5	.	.	TGTGCCAGCAGCTCCCAGAGGTTACAAGAGACCCAGTACTTC	CASSSQRLQETQYF
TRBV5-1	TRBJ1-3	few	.	TGCGCCAGCAGCTTCAGGGAACCTGGAAACACCATATATTTT	CASSFREPGNTIYF